The following is a TCR beta chain sequence with its context. What it recognizes is unknown. The sample is drawn from a study of regulatory T cells in long-lasting Graves disease. The overall study: Persistence in Graves' disease required over 5 years of antithyroid drugs plus positive TSH receptor antibodies. General study results and limits: Persistent disease exhibited a predilection for TRBV28, TRBJ1-2 and TRBJ2-5. Analyses excluded thyroid tissue, covering peripheral blood alone.

The germline V gene has CDR1 DFQATT and CDR2 SNEGSKA (reference sequence). This CDR3 contains 15 residues. V lost 0 bases and J lost 3; bases outside the gene matches: 6. Regarding time point: persistent/refractory GD, antithyroid drugs over 5 years with positive TRAb. Preparation of the TCR library used RNA extracted from PBMCs. With iRepertoire HTBI primers and Arm-PCR of CDR3 regions, TCR beta libraries were built. In the original workflow: Segment identification across samples yielded about 60 TRBV and about 14 TRBJ segments. Using its own MiXCR run on the multiplex PCR reads, TCRdb lists one record per CDR3 protein. The V and J calls follow TCRdb's processing rather than the paper's. The sample contains hundreds of thousands of distinct CDR3 sequences, about a fifth of which appear only once.

The receptor comes from a female donor with Graves disease. This chain connects TRBV20-1 to TRBJ2-3; TRBD2 matches 7 bases. The sequencing here drew on peripheral blood mononuclear cells (PBMCs), taken when the disease was refractory, from a patient treated with antithyroid drugs. CDR3 region: CSARDQSGDTDTQYF. The CDR3 region has the DNA TGCAGTGCTAGAGATCAAAGCGGGGATACAGATACGCAGTATTTT.